This TCR beta chain was documented in a study of OX40 agonist ivuxolimab in advanced cancers. Looking at the study overall: Partial responses were seen in three patients, one with hepatocellular carcinoma and two with cutaneous melanoma.

Here immunoSEQ multiplex PCR was the method, and the copy in TCRdb shows in-frame clones only, minus some. Of tens of thousands of clones listed, roughly 87% were seen once; the top ten hold less than 0.45%. Researchers took blood at baseline, on cycle 4 day 1, and on cycle 7 day 1. Study findings and constraints: Dose levels from 0.1 to 3.0 mg/kg saw CD4+ and CD8+ blood T cells expand clonally by week 6.

The CDR3 contains 16 residues. Germline V gene lookup returns CDR1 LNHDA and CDR2 SQIVND (reference sequence). V lost 7 bases to trimming and J lost 5 bases, with 20 bases between them. Turning to this clone: Its matching antigen is unknown.

The receptor's source is an adult with an advanced solid tumor such as melanoma, head and neck, liver or kidney cancer. The chain uses TRBV19 and TRBJ2-2; D might be TRBD1 or TRBD2, each matching 6 bases. The sequencing here drew on CD4+ or CD8+ T cells sorted from blood, taken in a trial of the OX40 agonist ivuxolimab. CDR3 DNA: TGTGCCAGTAAGGAGGGAGGATGGAGGGGGACCGGGGAGCTGTTTTTT. Translated: CASKEGGWRGTGELFF.